Sequencing of this TCR beta chain was carried out in a study of PD-1 blockade in mismatch repair-deficient tumors (TCRdb year 2017). About the study as a whole: Between late 2013 and 2016, the trial enrolled roughly 85 consecutive patients with approximately 11 mismatch repair-deficient cancer types, every one of whom had been previously treated and was progressing. Deep sequencing of TCR CDR3 regions was used to track tumor-associated T cell clones in peripheral blood of patients responding to PD-1 blockade.

Broader findings and caveats from the paper: Rapid expansion after pembrolizumab followed by contraction, generally before radiologic responses, was shown by tumor-resident clones, which were often undetectable in blood before treatment.

For each enrolled patient, mismatch repair deficiency was established using either polymerase chain reaction or immunohistochemistry. A few patients who responded to pembrolizumab therapy underwent TCR sequencing. Pembrolizumab PD-1 blockade was prospectively tested in advanced mismatch repair-deficient cancers, regardless of tissue of origin, in the phase II trial. Peripheral blood T cell samples were collected serially, before PD-1 blockade began and at several time points afterward. Blood sampling times were reported as weeks after the first pembrolizumab dose. As to this clone: Its specific antigen is unknown. Per-base qualities were not stored, and no clone one base away is much larger.

The library was generated by the immunoSEQ multiplex PCR assay. Here the immuneACCESS table is served through TCRdb, limited to in-frame sequences with V and J called. Missing clones are a known gap in these copies; in checked studies unresolved V genes cover under half, and the rest lacks a known reason. The sample records about 51,000 clones, roughly 80% of which are singletons. About 3% of the sample belongs to the ten largest clones. The clonotype comes from an adult with mismatch repair-deficient cancer. The sequences come from peripheral blood, collected 4 weeks after starting pembrolizumab.

The encoded CDR3 is CASSLTGTEAFF. In nucleotide form, the sequence is TGTGCCAGCAGCTTGACAGGGACAGAAGCTTTCTTT. The chain couples TRBV7-9 to TRBJ1-1; a stretch of 7 junction bases matches TRBD1. The CDR3 runs 12 residues from the cysteine to the phenylalanine. Just the 36-base CDR3 DNA is kept, in frame starting at base 1. V loses 3 bases at its end and J loses 8 bases; junction bases beyond the gene matches: 3. CDR1 is given as SEHNR and CDR2 as FQNEAQ, both from the germline V gene (reference sequence).